This T cell receptor beta chain is drawn from a study of cytomegalovirus exposure and HLA in healthy donors. With 60 Vbeta and 13 Jbeta primers, the PCR was carried out. Profiling relied on immunoSEQ multiplex PCR, and the TCRdb table lists in-frame clones only, not all of them. The data contain under 250,000 clones, 75% to 90% of them singletons. V lost 1 base and J 7 bases, leaving 12 bases between the germline ends. From germline, CDR1 is SGDLS and CDR2 YYNGEE. This CDR3 has 15 amino acids. V is TRBV9 and J is TRBJ1-6; possible D gene TRBD1, 5 bases. Material for sequencing was PBMCs. The TCR comes from a boy under 10 years old in good health and CMV-seronegative. CDR3 nucleotide sequence: TGTGCCAGCAGCGTATATGAGACAGCGAATTCACCCCTCCACTTT. Its translation: CASSVYETANSPLHF.